This TCR beta chain is from a study of CD8 T cell repertoires and HIV-1 epitope variants. The repertoire was sequenced with immunoSEQ multiplex PCR; TCRdb's copy has only in-frame clones and lacks some. This table holds approximately 90,000 clones, 70% to 75% found once. The V gene lost 3 bases and the J gene lost 5 bases, with 4 bases spanning the gap. Germline assignment: CDR1 LNHNV and CDR2 YYDKDF (reference sequence). This CDR3 has 11 residues. The receptor's source is a male donor with HIV. The chain recombines TRBV15 with TRBJ2-5; D is unclear. Sequenced input: uncultured baseline CD8+ T cells from peripheral blood mononuclear cells (PBMCs). The CDR3 sequence is CATSSLETQYF. The CDR3 nucleotides read TGTGCCACCAGCAGCCTGGAGACCCAGTACTTC.